This TCR beta chain was recorded in a study of blood T cell repertoires in COVID-19. All recovered Cohort 3 donors got two negative PCRs, got clearance, or saw symptom resolution. Original methodology: Nucleated cell counts were estimated from reference gene primer amplification. Data came from immunoSEQ multiplex PCR; TCRdb stores just in-frame clones and leaves some out. For V, J and clone size, that table is used; D and trimming come from the DNA. The profile shows a few hundred thousand clones, just under 90% of them singletons. The CDR3 is 15 amino acids. The germline gives CDR1 SGHTA, CDR2 FQGTGA. V gave up 3 bases and J gave up 3 bases, with 13 bases separating them.

This chain connects TRBV7-3 to TRBJ2-3; D may be TRBD1 (5 bases). The TCR comes from a woman aged 25 to 39 who had recovered from COVID-19. Sequenced: PBMCs or T cells enriched from blood (not recorded which). CDR3 DNA: TGTGCCAGCAGCTTTAATCAGGGTTCGACAGATACGCAGTATTTT. Amino acids: CASSFNQGSTDTQYF.